These 21 T cell receptor beta chains share one sample of origin, sequenced in a study of T cell repertoires in cytomegalovirus infection. Antigens of these TCRs are unknown. A single record per CDR3 protein comes from TCRdb applying MiXCR to the reads. The sample yields approximately 990,000 distinct CDR3 sequences, 30% to 40% seen once. The sample was cultured CD8+ T cells from PBMCs, taken from culture after CMV antigen stimulation. Receptor source: a human donor in good health (CMV status not recorded). Some clones in this sample may be carry-over from other donors' samples.

V is TRBV27 and J is TRBJ1-2, with TRBD1 matching 7 bases. The germline CDR1 and CDR2 sequences are MNHEY and SMNVEV (reference sequence). The CDR3 is 14 residues long. V lost 6 bases and J lost 8; bases outside the gene matches: 12. The CDR3 coding sequence is TGTGCCAGCAGCTTCTTCGGACAGGCGGACGGCTACACCTTC. It translates to CASSFFGQADGYTF.

This chain connects TRBV20-1 to TRBJ1-1, with no clear D. CDR1 is DFQATT, CDR2 SNEGSKA, per germline (reference sequence). The germline V and J ends were trimmed by 0 bases and 0 bases, with 8 bases remaining between them. The CDR3 sequence is 14 residues long. CDR3 region: CSARDTFMNTEAFF. CDR3 nucleotide sequence: TGCAGTGCTAGAGATACTTTCATGAACACTGAAGCTTTCTTT.

This clonotype was recorded at least ten times. CDR3 amino acids: CASGFTTPGHLTGYTF. DNA for the CDR3: TGTGCTAGTGGCTTCACGACCCCGGGACATCTAACGGGCTACACCTTC. The V and J genes are TRBV12-5 and TRBJ1-2; D is perhaps TRBD1 (6 bases). Trimming took off 6 bases at V and 8 bases at J, with 25 bases between the two ends. Looked up from germline, CDR1 is LGHNT and CDR2 is FRNRAP. The CDR3 loop spans 16 amino acids.

This clonotype appeared a few times. The chain carries TRBV12-3 or TRBV12-4 and TRBJ1-1, with TRBD1 identical over 9 bases. This CDR3 is 15 amino acids long. The trim removed 6 bases at V and 5 bases at J, leaving 10 bases unmatched. CDR3: CASSPEGTGRTEAFF. CDR3 sequence (DNA): TGTGCCAGCAGCCCCGAGGGGACAGGGAGGACTGAAGCTTTCTTT.

This clonotype was observed a few times. The genes are TRBV19 and TRBJ2-3; D gene unclear. The V and J ends lost 1 base and 0 bases respectively, with 2 bases between them. This CDR3 is built from 13 residues. Germline V gene sequence: CDR1 LNHDA, CDR2 SQIVND (reference sequence). The CDR3 loop reads CASSIASTDTQYF. The CDR3 nucleotides are TGTGCCAGTAGTATAGCTAGCACAGATACGCAGTATTTT.

This rearrangement joins TRBV19 to TRBJ2-5; maybe TRBD2 (5 bases). V shed 7 bases and J shed 1 base, with 7 bases lying between them. In germline, CDR1 is LNHDA, CDR2 SQIVND (reference sequence). The CDR3 covers 12 residues. CDR3 nucleotides: TGTGCCAGTAAGGACTTCCAAGAGACCCAGTACTTC. Translating it yields CASKDFQETQYF.

The V and J genes are TRBV7-9 and TRBJ2-1, with D perhaps TRBD1 (5 bases). CDR3 length equals 16 residues. V lost 5 bases to trimming and J lost 7 bases, with 21 bases between them. CDR1 is SEHNR, CDR2 FQNEAQ, per germline (reference sequence). The CDR3 DNA reads as TGTGCCAGCAGCCTACCAGGGTGGGGTGGTGGAAATGAGCAGTTCTTC. This encodes CASSLPGWGGGNEQFF.

The rearrangement links TRBV5-4 to TRBJ2-1; D is unclear. This CDR3 is 16 amino acids long. Trimming stripped 0 bases from V and 2 bases from J, with 12 bases between. Per germline, CDR1 SGHNT and CDR2 YYREEE (reference sequence). The CDR3 DNA follows: TGTGCCAGCAGCTTGGGGGGTGTGGGGACCTACAATGAGCAGTTCTTC. It specifies CASSLGGVGTYNEQFF.

In its sample, this clonotype was seen a few times. The chain is built from TRBV4-1 and TRBJ1-1, with D possibly TRBD1 on 5 matching bases. The CDR3 totals 15 residues. V lost 0 bases to trimming and J lost 4 bases, with 12 bases between them. Germline values: CDR1 MGHRA, CDR2 YSYEKL. The CDR3 sequence is CASSQDLGGVTEAFF. DNA for the CDR3: TGCGCCAGCAGCCAAGATTTGGGGGGGGTCACTGAAGCTTTCTTT.

The CDR3 coding sequence is TGTGCCAGCAGTTTAAACCCGACGGTTACCCAGTACTTC. It codes for CASSLNPTVTQYF. The rearrangement links TRBV12-3 or TRBV12-4 to TRBJ2-5; D is undetermined. V lost 2 bases and J 8 bases, leaving 12 bases between the germline ends. CDR3 length equals 13 residues.

This clonotype was recorded many times. The chain has TRBV7-8 and TRBJ1-1; 8 nucleotides align to TRBD1. The CDR3 is 12 amino acids. The germline V gene encodes CDR1 SGHVS and CDR2 FQNEAQ. Losses at the gene ends were 5 bases for V and 10 bases for J; bases not matched to a gene: 6. CDR3 nucleotide sequence: TGTGCCAGCAGCCGGAACAGGGGGTTAGCTTTCTTT. The encoded protein is CASSRNRGLAFF. Complete variable domain (other parts from reference TRBV7-8 and TRBJ1-1): GAGVSQSPRYKVAKRGQDVALRCDPISGHVSLFWYQQALGQGPEFLTYFQNEAQLDKSGLPSDRFFAERPEGSVSTLKIQRTQQEDSAVYLCASSRNRGLAFFGQGTRLTVV.

The V and J genes are TRBV6-1 and TRBJ2-7; 7 positions agree with TRBD1. Germline V gene data show CDR1 as MNHNS and CDR2 as SASEGT. The ends lost 8 bases at V and 3 bases at J; junction bases unmatched: 10. CDR3 size: 14 residues. Written as DNA, the CDR3 is TGTGCCAGCGCGCGACAGGGCCGCAACTACGAGCAGTACTTC. Translated, it gives CASARQGRNYEQYF.

The DNA for the CDR3 is TGTGCCAGCAGCTCAATACGAGAGCAAGAGACCCAGTACTTC. Residues: CASSSIREQETQYF. The V call is TRBV7-9, the J call TRBJ2-5, with D uncertain. V shed 4 bases and J shed 2 bases, with 11 bases lying between them. The CDR3 consists of 14 residues. Germline V gives CDR1 SEHNR, CDR2 FQNEAQ (reference sequence).

This chain links TRBV20-1 with TRBJ1-2, with 7 bases matching TRBD1. V shed 2 bases, J shed 4 bases, and the junction held 22 bases outside the gene matches. The CDR3 totals 19 residues. Germline CDR1 DFQATT, CDR2 SNEGSKA (reference sequence). Here the CDR3 reads CSARSRDSLTSPPIYGYTF. The CDR3 DNA reads as TGCAGTGCTAGATCCCGGGACAGCCTTACCAGCCCGCCCATCTATGGCTACACCTTC.

A few counts support this clonotype. The rearrangement uses TRBV5-6 and TRBJ2-4; unclear D gene. CDR1 and CDR2 (germline): SGHDT, YYEEEE. This CDR3 comprises 11 residues. V dropped 1 base and J dropped 8 bases, with 4 bases sitting between them. This CDR3 is CASSLTDIQYF. The CDR3 DNA is TGTGCCAGCAGCTTGACGGACATTCAGTACTTC.

This CDR3 reads CASETGYEQYF. In nucleotides, the CDR3 is TGTGCCAGCGAGACTGGGTACGAGCAGTACTTC. The chain recombines TRBV6-1 with TRBJ2-7, with D hard to call. In germline, CDR1 is MNHNS, CDR2 SASEGT. V was shortened by 8 bases and J by 4 bases, with 9 bases between the two germline ends. The CDR3 covers 11 residues.

This chain connects TRBV28 to TRBJ1-5; no clear D. V was shortened by 2 bases and J by 0 bases, with 5 bases between the two germline ends. The germline V gene encodes CDR1 MDHEN and CDR2 SYDVKM. This CDR3 contains 14 residues. This CDR3 reads CASSLPDSNQPQHF. The DNA of the CDR3 is TGTGCCAGCAGTTTACCGGATAGCAATCAGCCCCAGCATTTT.

This clonotype was observed a handful of times. The chain employs TRBV4-1 and TRBJ1-5; D unresolved. The V end lost 0 bases, the J end lost 5 bases, and 8 bases lay between the germline ends. The CDR3 extends over 14 amino acids. Germline V CDR1 and CDR2: MGHRA, YSYEKL. The CDR3 sequence: CASSQEPIYQPQHF. For the CDR3, the DNA is TGCGCCAGCAGCCAAGAACCCATTTATCAGCCCCAGCATTTT.

This clonotype was seen many times. J is TRBJ1-1 and V is TRBV7-9, with TRBD1 identical over 7 bases. Germline V gene data show CDR1 as SEHNR and CDR2 as FQNEAQ (reference sequence). J lost 5 bases, V lost 6 bases, and 12 bases had no gene match. The CDR3 totals 15 residues. CDR3 DNA: TGTGCCAGCAGTCAACTAGGAACAGGGGAAACTGAAGCTTTCTTT. It specifies CASSQLGTGETEAFF.

The J gene is TRBJ1-1, the V gene TRBV7-6; the match to TRBD1 covers 7 bases. The CDR3 covers 16 residues. Per the germline V gene, CDR1 is SGHVS and CDR2 is FNYEAQ. V lost 1 base to trimming and J lost 4 bases; unmatched junction nucleotides: 9. The DNA for the CDR3 is TGTGCCAGCAGCTTAGTTAACGAAGGGGGCCGCACTGAAGCTTTCTTT. Its protein is CASSLVNEGGRTEAFF.

This clonotype was recorded a few times. The chain couples TRBV28 to TRBJ2-7; 8 positions agree with TRBD1. Germline V gene lookup returns CDR1 MDHEN and CDR2 SYDVKM. The CDR3 totals 19 residues. Unmatched junction bases numbered 25, after V lost 8 bases and J lost 4 bases. The DNA of the CDR3 is TGTGCCAGCCAGGGCGGTCCGCCCTCGACAGGGGCGGATTTTTACGAGCAGTACGTC. Translating gives CASQGGPPSTGADFYEQYV.